These 11 T cell receptor beta chains originate from one sample sequenced in a study of cytomegalovirus exposure and HLA in healthy donors. This PCR relied on a set of 60 Vbeta primers and 13 Jbeta primers. Here immunoSEQ multiplex PCR was the method, and the copy in TCRdb shows in-frame clones only, minus some. The sample has roughly 190,000 clones; around 90% are singletons. The specimen sequenced was PBMCs. These receptors all stem from a boy between 2 and 10 years old in good health and CMV-seronegative.

V usage is TRBV7-2 and J usage is TRBJ2-3; TRBD2 matches 15 bases. The germline V gene has CDR1 SGHTA and CDR2 FQGNSA. V gave up 0 bases and J gave up 6 bases; unmatched junction bases: 7. The CDR3 totals 18 residues. The chain's CDR3 is CASSLARTSGGAGDTQYF. The CDR3 DNA sequence: TGTGCCAGCAGCTTAGCAAGGACTAGCGGGGGGGCCGGGGATACGCAGTATTTT.

The chain couples TRBV18 to TRBJ1-1; 7 bases match TRBD1. Per the germline V gene, CDR1 is KGHSH and CDR2 is LQKENI. The CDR3 totals 18 residues. With V trimmed by 4 bases and J by 2 bases, 16 bases remained unmatched. CDR3 sequence reads: CASSRDRVKGGLNTEAFF. In DNA, the CDR3 is TGTGCCAGCTCACGCGACAGGGTGAAGGGAGGATTAAACACTGAAGCTTTCTTT.

The chain couples TRBV5-6 to TRBJ2-3, with a weak D call TRBD2 (6 bases). With 0 bases removed from V and 0 bases from J, the gap between germline ends came to 8 bases. Germline values: CDR1 SGHDT, CDR2 YYEEEE. This CDR3 spans 15 amino acids. This CDR3 is CASSLAGDSTDTQYF. The CDR3 DNA sequence: TGTGCCAGCAGCTTGGCGGGGGATAGCACAGATACGCAGTATTTT.

This chain links TRBV28 with TRBJ1-2; TRBD1 matches 9 bases. The V segment lost 8 bases and the J segment 4 bases; nucleotides outside the gene matches: 11. Looked up from germline, CDR1 is MDHEN and CDR2 is SYDVKM. CDR3 length: 15 residues. Here the CDR3 reads CASLRTGASGYGYTF. Written as DNA, the CDR3 is TGTGCCAGCCTCCGGACAGGGGCTAGTGGCTATGGCTACACCTTC.

This chain uses TRBV9 with TRBJ2-7, with D possibly TRBD2 on 5 matching bases. Between the trimmed V and J ends, which lost 3 bases and 0 bases, there was a span of 7 bases. Germline CDR1 and CDR2: SGDLS and YYNGEE. This CDR3 is 13 amino acids long. Here the CDR3 DNA reads TGTGCCAGCAGCGACGGGGTCTCCTACGAGCAGTACTTC. Translated, it gives CASSDGVSYEQYF.

This chain joins TRBV28 and TRBJ1-2, with a possible D match to TRBD1 (5 bases). Deletions cut 2 bases from V and 8 bases from J, with 15 bases between. Germline assignment: CDR1 MDHEN and CDR2 SYDVKM. The CDR3 is made up of 14 amino acids. The CDR3 DNA reads as TGTGCCAGCAGTTTAGAACAGGCCGGGTTCGGCTACACCTTC. Amino acids: CASSLEQAGFGYTF.

The CDR3 here is CASSSGTVIYEQYF. In nucleotides, the CDR3 is TGTGCCAGCAGCTCCGGGACAGTCATTTACGAGCAGTACTTC. The chain couples TRBV7-9 to TRBJ2-7; TRBD1 matches at 7 bases. The J segment lost 4 bases and the V segment lost 4 bases, leaving 7 bases of the junction unmatched. This CDR3 has 14 amino acids. Germline lookup yields CDR1 SEHNR and CDR2 FQNEAQ (reference sequence).

CDR3 sequence: CASSGGANVLTF. As DNA, the CDR3 is TGTGCCAGCAGCGGGGGGGCCAACGTCCTGACTTTC. The J gene is TRBJ2-6, the V gene TRBV27; the D is unclear. Trimming shortened V by 6 bases and J by 4 bases, and 4 bases separated the two germline ends. Germline CDR1 reads MNHEY; CDR2 reads SMNVEV (reference sequence). This CDR3 is 12 amino acids long.

This clone has only a few counts. V and J are TRBV15 and TRBJ1-4; tentative D call: TRBD1 (5 bases). In germline, CDR1 is LNHNV, CDR2 YYDKDF (reference sequence). The V end lost 4 bases, the J end lost 8 bases, and 8 bases lay between the germline ends. This CDR3 comprises 12 residues. CDR3 region: CATSTNREKLFF. The CDR3 nucleotides read TGTGCCACCAGCACAAACAGGGAAAAACTGTTTTTT.

This chain uses TRBV27 with TRBJ2-1; weak D call: TRBD1 (5 bases). The germline CDR1 and CDR2 sequences are MNHEY and SMNVEV (reference sequence). The germline V and J ends were trimmed by 1 base and 5 bases, with 9 bases remaining between them. The CDR3 sequence is 14 residues long. CDR3 DNA: TGTGCCAGCAGTTTATTCAGGGCAGACAATGAGCAGTTCTTC. This gives the protein CASSLFRADNEQFF.

There are a few counts of this clone. The chain links TRBV7-9 to TRBJ1-4; D might be TRBD1 (5 bases). The V end lost 2 bases, the J end lost 2 bases, and 6 bases lay between the germline ends. Germline V gives CDR1 SEHNR, CDR2 FQNEAQ (reference sequence). The CDR3 is 14 residues long. CDR3 DNA sequence: TGTGCCAGCAGCTTATGGGGCACTAATGAAAAACTGTTTTTT. Residues: CASSLWGTNEKLFF.